This T cell receptor beta chain appears in the sequencing data of a study of blood T cell repertoires in COVID-19. At the level of the study: Acute-phase and convalescent COVID-19 samples originated in the United States, Italy and Spain.

Trimming pared 4 bases from V and 6 bases from J, leaving 13 bases between. The CDR3 totals 14 residues. Germline V gene sequence: CDR1 MGHRA, CDR2 YSYEKL. The data were produced by immunoSEQ multiplex PCR, yet TCRdb's version contains in-frame clones alone and is incomplete. The sample consists of roughly 400,000 clones, about 90% of them appearing once. The Seattle patients joined while their infection was active and were tracked longitudinally afterward. The material sequenced was peripheral blood. The gene calls are TRBV4-1 and TRBJ1-5; tentatively, D is TRBD1 (5 bases). This TCR came from a woman in her fifties or sixties with COVID-19, enrolled during active disease. DNA of the CDR3: TGCGCCAGCAGCCTTACAGGCGTGCGTCAGCCCCAGCATTTT. Protein product: CASSLTGVRQPQHF.